This T cell receptor beta chain was sequenced in a study of cytomegalovirus exposure and HLA in healthy donors. J lost 0 bases, V lost 4 bases, and 8 bases had no gene match. The CDR3 is made up of 16 amino acids. CDR1 is SGDLS, CDR2 YYNGEE, per germline. Findings of the study overall: A link between a missense DCLRE1C variant and TCR beta V- and J-gene trimming emerged from a later analysis. A later analysis, which compared TCR beta chains of equal frequency, found the HLA-associated ones more clonally expanded.

To note about this clone: Its antigen is as yet unknown.

Amplification used 60 Vbeta primers and 13 Jbeta primers. Measured with immunoSEQ multiplex PCR; TCRdb has only the in-frame clones, and not every one. The sample lists 150,000 or so clones, roughly 66% seen once, with 1.5% to 2% in the top ten. The TCR comes from a woman aged 18-29 years in good health and CMV-seronegative. The chain carries TRBV9 and TRBJ2-3; 7 positions match TRBD1. The sample was PBMCs. The CDR3 DNA reads TGTGCCAGCAGCCCACCGACAGGGCCTAGCACAGATACGCAGTATTTT. Amino acid sequence: CASSPPTGPSTDTQYF.